Each of the 8 T cell receptor beta chains below was sequenced from the same sample in a study of Graves' ophthalmopathy and Graves' hyperthyroidism. Amplified material comprised TCR beta CDR3 regions derived from RNA transcripts. RT-PCR with HTBI primers came first, then second-round multiplex PCR. TCRdb reprocessed the multiplex PCR reads via MiXCR and lists one record per CDR3 protein. The repertoire holds about 660,000 distinct CDR3 sequences, with 35% to 50% as singletons. The sample comprised peripheral blood. Source of these receptors: an adult man with Graves' ophthalmopathy.

In this sample, this clonotype turned up a few times. This sequence joins TRBV10-3 and TRBJ1-2; 8 bases are a match to TRBD1. J was trimmed by 0 bases and V by 2 bases; bases with no gene match: 5. Germline assignment: CDR1 ENHRY and CDR2 SYGVKD. The CDR3 consists of 16 residues. CDR3 sequence (DNA): TGTGCCATCAGTGAGCGAGGGACAGGTCCTAACTATGGCTACACCTTC. Translation gives CAISERGTGPNYGYTF.

A few counts support this clonotype. The gene calls are TRBV5-1 and TRBJ2-7; TRBD2 matches at 8 bases. Per the germline V gene, CDR1 is SGHRS and CDR2 is YFSETQ. J was trimmed by 0 bases and V by 4 bases; bases with no gene match: 9. The CDR3 covers 16 residues. CDR3 region: CASSPGVAGISYEQYF. The CDR3 DNA reads as TGCGCCAGCAGCCCCGGGGTAGCGGGGATCTCCTACGAGCAGTACTTC.

In its sample, this clonotype was seen once. The V call is TRBV5-4, the J call TRBJ1-6, with a possible D match to TRBD1 (6 bases). V lost 0 bases, J lost 12 bases, and 16 bases lay in between. The germline CDR1 and CDR2 sequences are SGHNT and YYREEE (reference sequence). This CDR3 has 15 amino acids. In DNA form, the CDR3 reads TGTGCCAGCAGCTTGGACAGGGAATATGATTTACCCCTCCACTTT. Its protein is CASSLDREYDLPLHF.

The chain joins TRBV25-1 to TRBJ2-5; 7 bases are shared with TRBD1. From germline, CDR1 is MGHDK and CDR2 SYGVNS. V lost 2 bases, J lost 2 bases, and 5 bases stayed unmatched. This CDR3 region has 15 residues. The DNA for the CDR3 is TGTGCCAGCAGTGAAATGGGACAGTCACAAGAGACCCAGTACTTC. As protein: CASSEMGQSQETQYF.

Ten or more counts support this clonotype. The V gene is TRBV12-3 or TRBV12-4, the J gene TRBJ2-5, with D possibly matching TRBD1 (5 bases). The CDR3 spans 13 residues. V dropped 3 bases and J dropped 10 bases, with 15 bases sitting between them. CDR3 loop: CASSLQRFRDQYF. DNA for the CDR3: TGTGCCAGCAGTTTGCAACGGTTCAGGGACCAGTACTTC.

This sequence joins TRBV29-1 and TRBJ2-1, with 10 bases matching TRBD2. CDR3 length: 14 amino acids. The germline V gene encodes CDR1 SQVTM and CDR2 ANQGSEA. The junction had 6 bases not matched to a gene; V was cut back by 6 bases and J by 4 bases. The CDR3 DNA follows: TGCAGCGTCTCGATTAGCGGGGGGTACAATGAGCAGTTCTTC. Translation gives CSVSISGGYNEQFF.

There are a few counts of this clonotype. An end of the junction does not agree with germline; a read error may underlie this. The chain joins TRBV10-3 to TRBJ2-2; 8 bases map to TRBD1. Germline CDR1 ENHRY, CDR2 SYGVKD. This CDR3 comprises 15 residues. CDR3 DNA: TGTGCCAGCAGTCCCAGGACAGGGAGCACCGGGGAGCTGTTTTTT. Translating gives CASSPRTGSTGELFF.

This clonotype came up many times. This rearrangement joins TRBV7-8 to TRBJ2-5; the D gene is possibly TRBD2 (5 bases). Germline CDR1 SGHVS, CDR2 FQNEAQ. V was trimmed by 4 bases and J by 6 bases, leaving 12 bases between them. This CDR3 contains 13 residues. CDR3 loop: CASSSTRFQTQYF. In DNA form, the CDR3 reads TGTGCCAGCAGCTCCACTAGGTTCCAGACCCAGTACTTC.